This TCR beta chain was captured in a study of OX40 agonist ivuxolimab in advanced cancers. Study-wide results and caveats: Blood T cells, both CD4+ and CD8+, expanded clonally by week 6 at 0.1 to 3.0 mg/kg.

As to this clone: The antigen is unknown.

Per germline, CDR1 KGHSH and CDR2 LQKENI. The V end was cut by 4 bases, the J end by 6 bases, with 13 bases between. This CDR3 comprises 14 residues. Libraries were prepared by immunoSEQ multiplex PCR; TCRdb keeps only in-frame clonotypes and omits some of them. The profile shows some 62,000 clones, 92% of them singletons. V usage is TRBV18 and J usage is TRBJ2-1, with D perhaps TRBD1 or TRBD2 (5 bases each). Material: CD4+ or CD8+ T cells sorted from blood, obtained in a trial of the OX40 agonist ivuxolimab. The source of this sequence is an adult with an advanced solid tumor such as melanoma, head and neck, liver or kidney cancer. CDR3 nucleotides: TGTGCCAGCTCACTCGGGGCCCCAGGCAATGAGCAGTTCTTC. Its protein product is CASSLGAPGNEQFF.